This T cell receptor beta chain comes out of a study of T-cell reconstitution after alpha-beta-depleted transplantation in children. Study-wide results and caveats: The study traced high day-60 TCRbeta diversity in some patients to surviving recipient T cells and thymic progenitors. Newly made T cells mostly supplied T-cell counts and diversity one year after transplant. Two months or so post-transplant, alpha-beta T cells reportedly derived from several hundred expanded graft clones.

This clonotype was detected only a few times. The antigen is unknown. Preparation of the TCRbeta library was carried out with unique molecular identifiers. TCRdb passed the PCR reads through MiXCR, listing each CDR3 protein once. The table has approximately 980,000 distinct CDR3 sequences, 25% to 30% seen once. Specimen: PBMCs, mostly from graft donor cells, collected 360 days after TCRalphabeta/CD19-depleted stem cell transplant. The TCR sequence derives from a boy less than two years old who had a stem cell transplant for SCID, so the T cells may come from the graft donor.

CDR3 DNA sequence: TGTGCCACCGGATCGGTGGGGAAACTGTTTTTT. Protein product: CATGSVGKLFF. The V call is TRBV15, the J call TRBJ1-4; D unclear. CDR1 and CDR2 (germline): LNHNV, YYDKDF (reference sequence). V lost 8 bases and J lost 11, with 12 bases in between. There are 11 residues in the CDR3.